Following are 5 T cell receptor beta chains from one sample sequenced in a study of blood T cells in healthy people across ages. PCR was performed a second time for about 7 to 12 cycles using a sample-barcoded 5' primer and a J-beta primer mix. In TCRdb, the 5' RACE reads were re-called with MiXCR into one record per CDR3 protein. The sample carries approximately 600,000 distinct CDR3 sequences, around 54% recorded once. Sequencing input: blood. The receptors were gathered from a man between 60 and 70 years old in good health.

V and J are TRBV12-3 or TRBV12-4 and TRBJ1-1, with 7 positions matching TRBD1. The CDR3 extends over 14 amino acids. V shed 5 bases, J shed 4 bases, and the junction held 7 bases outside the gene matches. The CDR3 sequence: CASSKDRVGTEAFF. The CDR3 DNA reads TGTGCCAGCAGTAAAGACAGGGTGGGCACTGAAGCTTTCTTT.

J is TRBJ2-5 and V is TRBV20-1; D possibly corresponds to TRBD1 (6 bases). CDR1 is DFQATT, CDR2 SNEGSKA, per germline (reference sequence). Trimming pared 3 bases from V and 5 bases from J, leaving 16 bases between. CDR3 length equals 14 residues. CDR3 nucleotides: TGCAGTGCTAGCCAGGGGATCCTGATGGAGACCCAGTACTTC. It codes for CSASQGILMETQYF.

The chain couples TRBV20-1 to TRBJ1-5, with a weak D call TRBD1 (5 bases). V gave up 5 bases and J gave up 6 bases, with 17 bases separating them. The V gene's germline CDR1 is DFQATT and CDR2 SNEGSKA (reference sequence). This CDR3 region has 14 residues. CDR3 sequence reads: CSAPAVIGGQPQHF. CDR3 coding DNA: TGCAGTGCTCCCGCAGTGATCGGGGGTCAGCCCCAGCATTTT.

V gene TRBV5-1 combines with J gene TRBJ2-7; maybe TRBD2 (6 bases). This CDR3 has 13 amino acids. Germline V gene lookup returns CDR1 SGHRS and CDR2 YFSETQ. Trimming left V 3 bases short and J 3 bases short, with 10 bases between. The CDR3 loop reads CASSWGLNYEQYF. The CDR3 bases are TGCGCCAGCAGCTGGGGACTTAACTACGAGCAGTACTTC. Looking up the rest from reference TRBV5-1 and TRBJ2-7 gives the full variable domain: KAGVTQTPRYLIKTRGQQVTLSCSPISGHRSVSWYQQTPGQGLQFLFEYFSETQRNKGNFPGRFSGRQFSNSRSEMNVSTLELGDSALYLCASSWGLNYEQYFGPGTRLTVT.

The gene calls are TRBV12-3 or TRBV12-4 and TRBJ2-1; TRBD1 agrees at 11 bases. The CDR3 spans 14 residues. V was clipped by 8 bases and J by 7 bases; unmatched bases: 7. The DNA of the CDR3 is TGTGCCAGCTCCCCGGGACAGGGGGTTAATGAGCAGTTCTTC. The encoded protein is CASSPGQGVNEQFF.